Presented here are 27 T cell receptor beta chains from one specimen sequenced in a study of blood T cell repertoires in COVID-19. Sequencing was performed with immunoSEQ multiplex PCR; in TCRdb, only in-frame clones are kept and a portion is missing. Of about 100,000 clones in the sample, 90% were seen once. Sequencing was performed on peripheral blood. The source is a man aged 18-30 years with COVID-19, enrolled during active disease.

The V call is TRBV10-3, the J call TRBJ1-2; no definite D call. The CDR3 spans 15 residues. The V end lost 0 bases, the J end lost 5 bases, and 13 bases lay between the germline ends. In germline, CDR1 is ENHRY, CDR2 SYGVKD. CDR3 in DNA: TGTGCCATCAGTGAGTCGGTGACAAATGGGTATGGCTACACCTTC. Protein product: CAISESVTNGYGYTF.

This rearrangement joins TRBV20-1 to TRBJ1-1, with D possibly TRBD1 on 5 matching bases. Germline CDR1 reads DFQATT; CDR2 reads SNEGSKA (reference sequence). Trimming removed 7 bases at V and 8 bases at J, with 14 bases between. This CDR3 comprises 11 residues. CDR3: CSGRGGLEAFF. The CDR3 nucleotides read TGCAGTGGCCGCGGGGGACTAGAAGCTTTCTTT.

J is TRBJ1-2 and V is TRBV27; D is uncertain. Trimming shortened V by 3 bases and J by 4 bases, and 9 bases separated the two germline ends. Germline-derived CDR1 and CDR2 are MNHEY and SMNVEV (reference sequence). The CDR3 totals 13 residues. The CDR3 coding sequence is TGTGCCAGCAGTTTCGAGGGCTTCTATGGCTACACCTTC. Translating it yields CASSFEGFYGYTF.

This rearrangement joins TRBV19 to TRBJ1-5; possibly TRBD1 for D (5 bases). There are 14 residues in the CDR3. Germline-derived CDR1 and CDR2 are LNHDA and SQIVND (reference sequence). V was clipped by 7 bases and J by 7 bases, with 17 bases between them. In DNA, the CDR3 is TGTGCCAGTATGGGGCTGACAGACACCCAGCCCCAGCATTTT. This translates into CASMGLTDTQPQHF.

The gene calls are TRBV12-3 or TRBV12-4 and TRBJ1-1; no clear D. This CDR3 comprises 13 residues. Trimming cost V 7 bases and J 5 bases, with 14 bases left between them. CDR3 region: CASTPAGVTEAFF. CDR3 in DNA: TGTGCCAGCACCCCCGCCGGGGTAACTGAAGCTTTCTTT.

The V gene is TRBV7-8, the J gene TRBJ2-7; D unresolved. V shed 2 bases and J shed 2 bases, with 10 bases lying between them. The length of the CDR3 is 14 residues. CDR1 is SGHVS and CDR2 is FQNEAQ in the germline V gene. In DNA, the CDR3 is TGTGCCAGCAGCTTAATGCCGGTTCCCTACGAGCAGTACTTC. Encoded protein: CASSLMPVPYEQYF. Variable domain in full (rest from reference TRBV7-8 and TRBJ2-7): GAGVSQSPRYKVAKRGQDVALRCDPISGHVSLFWYQQALGQGPEFLTYFQNEAQLDKSGLPSDRFFAERPEGSVSTLKIQRTQQEDSAVYLCASSLMPVPYEQYFGPGTRLTVT.

The chain links TRBV7-9 to TRBJ1-6; 7 bases map to TRBD1. Trimming at V came to 2 bases and at J to 5 bases, leaving 3 bases not matched to a gene. Germline CDR1 SEHNR, CDR2 FQNEAQ (reference sequence). This CDR3 has 15 residues. CDR3 loop: CASSLSDRDNSPLHF. Written as DNA, the CDR3 is TGTGCCAGCAGCTTAAGCGACAGGGATAATTCACCCCTCCACTTT.

The chain uses TRBV5-1 and TRBJ1-2; 10 bases are shared with TRBD1. J was trimmed by 7 bases and V by 4 bases; bases with no gene match: 7. This CDR3 has 14 residues. From germline, CDR1 is SGHRS and CDR2 YFSETQ. The CDR3 coding sequence is TGCGCCAGCAGCCTGACAGGGGGCGGTCGTGGCTACACCTTC. Its protein is CASSLTGGGRGYTF.

In this sample, this clone turned up a few times. The chain employs TRBV24-1 and TRBJ2-1; 8 bases line up with TRBD2. Germline V gives CDR1 KGHDR, CDR2 SFDVKD. This CDR3 contains 16 residues. V lost 6 bases to trimming and J lost 2 bases; unmatched junction nucleotides: 8. The CDR3 DNA reads as TGTGCCACCAGTCCGGGGGGGACGAGGACCTACAATGAGCAGTTCTTC. It encodes CATSPGGTRTYNEQFF.

The gene calls are TRBV11-2 and TRBJ2-7, with a tentative D call TRBD1 (5 bases). V lost 5 bases and J lost 2, with 10 bases in between. This CDR3 region has 13 residues. Germline V CDR1 and CDR2: SGHAT, FQNNGV. In nucleotides, the CDR3 is TGTGCCAGCAGCGTGACAGCGACCTACGAGCAGTACTTC. It specifies CASSVTATYEQYF.

The rearrangement joins TRBV6-2 or TRBV6-3 to TRBJ2-5; weak D call: TRBD1 (6 bases). Trimming stripped 4 bases from V and 7 bases from J, with 13 bases between. The germline V gene has CDR1 MNHEY and CDR2 SVGEGT. The CDR3 is made up of 13 amino acids. The DNA of the CDR3 is TGTGCCAGCAGTTGGAACAGGGTGCGGACCCAGTACTTC. Its translation: CASSWNRVRTQYF.

V is TRBV5-1 and J is TRBJ1-6, with TRBD1 matching 8 bases. The CDR3 sequence is 15 residues long. J was trimmed by 10 bases and V by 4 bases; bases with no gene match: 10. Germline-derived CDR1 and CDR2 are SGHRS and YFSETQ. The CDR3 spells CASSTGQGSGSPLHF. DNA for the CDR3: TGCGCCAGCAGCACTGGACAGGGCAGTGGGTCACCCCTCCACTTT.

The rearrangement links TRBV19 to TRBJ2-1; D remains unclear. The CDR3 covers 15 residues. From germline, CDR1 is LNHDA and CDR2 SQIVND (reference sequence). V shed 7 bases and J shed 6 bases, with 19 bases lying between them. The CDR3, as DNA: TGTGCCAGTAACCCCAGGTTTTTTGGTCGCAATGAGCAGTTCTTC. Its translation: CASNPRFFGRNEQFF.

This chain joins TRBV27 and TRBJ1-6, with TRBD1 identical over 7 bases. There are 15 residues in the CDR3. From germline, CDR1 is MNHEY and CDR2 SMNVEV (reference sequence). The J segment lost 7 bases and the V segment lost 6 bases, leaving 9 bases of the junction unmatched. The CDR3 DNA reads as TGTGCCAGCAGCAGGGCAGGGGGTCGAAATTCACCCCTCCACTTT. This translates into CASSRAGGRNSPLHF.

The chain has TRBV11-3 and TRBJ2-2; a weak D match, TRBD2 (6 bases). CDR3 length: 15 residues. Germline CDR1 is SGHNT and CDR2 is YENEEA. Trimming left V 6 bases short and J 6 bases short, with 17 bases between. DNA of the CDR3: TGTGCCAGCAGACACGGACTAAGCGAGGCCGGGGAGCTGTTTTTT. It is translated as CASRHGLSEAGELFF.

The chain links TRBV10-2 to TRBJ2-7; 7 positions agree with TRBD2. The CDR3 has 15 amino acids. The germline CDR1 and CDR2 sequences are WSHSY and SAAADI. With 6 bases clipped from V and 1 base from J, the junction kept 9 bases outside the gene matches. CDR3 nucleotides: TGCGCCAGCAGATTTCAGCGGGAAGGTTCCTACGAGCAGTACTTC. Translation gives CASRFQREGSYEQYF.

CDR3 bases: TGTGCCAGCAGGCTGGACAGCTATTCTCTAGCGGCTATTTACAATGAGCAGTTCTTC. It yields the protein CASRLDSYSLAAIYNEQFF. This chain connects TRBV28 to TRBJ2-1; tentatively, D is TRBD2 (7 bases). The CDR3 totals 19 residues. Germline V gene data show CDR1 as MDHEN and CDR2 as SYDVKM. Trimming removed 6 bases from V and 4 bases from J, with 28 bases in between.

The rearrangement joins TRBV9 to TRBJ2-1, with D maybe TRBD1 (6 bases). The CDR3 loop spans 16 amino acids. Per germline, CDR1 SGDLS and CDR2 YYNGEE. V gave up 0 bases and J gave up 5 bases, with 15 bases separating them. The CDR3 protein is CASSVDRDVPNNEQFF. For the CDR3, the DNA is TGTGCCAGCAGCGTAGACAGGGACGTTCCCAACAATGAGCAGTTCTTC.

The chain couples TRBV11-3 to TRBJ2-2, with 7 nucleotides matching TRBD1. V was pared by 0 bases and J by 5 bases, with 9 bases of the junction left unmatched. The length of the CDR3 is 17 residues. Germline V CDR1 and CDR2: SGHNT, YENEEA. CDR3 in DNA: TGTGCCAGCAGCTTAGACCCTACAGGGGTCGGGACCGGGGAGCTGTTTTTT. Amino acids: CASSLDPTGVGTGELFF.

The CDR3 sequence is CATRPSWGSGVKERSGELFF. The CDR3 DNA reads as TGTGCCACCCGACCCTCTTGGGGGTCGGGAGTGAAGGAAAGATCCGGGGAGCTGTTTTTT. The V call is TRBV3-1 (or the pseudogene TRBV3-2), the J call TRBJ2-2, with D possibly being TRBD2 (6 bases). There are 20 residues in the CDR3. CDR1 is LGHDT, CDR2 YNNKEL, per germline (reference sequence). The germline V and J ends were trimmed by 10 bases and 6 bases, with 36 bases remaining between them.

Comment on this clone: The junction and the germline gene differ at one end; a read error may be behind it. The chain couples TRBV14 to TRBJ1-4; no clear D. The germline gives CDR1 SGHDN, CDR2 FVKESK. The CDR3 is 12 amino acids. CDR3 coding DNA: TGTGCCAGCAGCCTGTCAGGCGAAAAACTGCTTTTT. This gives the protein CASSLSGEKLLF. The full variable domain, its missing parts supplied by reference TRBV14 and TRBJ1-4, is EAGVTQFPSHSVIEKGQTVTLRCDPISGHDNLYWYRRVMGKEIKFLLHFVKESKQDESGMPNNRFLAERTGGTYSTLKVQPAELEDSGVYFCASSLSGEKLLFGSGTQLSVL.

J is TRBJ2-7 and V is TRBV28; D is perhaps TRBD2 (5 bases). With 4 bases removed from V and 3 bases from J, the gap between germline ends came to 13 bases. Per the germline V gene, CDR1 is MDHEN and CDR2 is SYDVKM. The CDR3 totals 14 residues. Written as DNA, the CDR3 is TGTGCCAGCAGTTCCACGGGGAACCTCTACGAGCAGTACTTC. This sequence encodes CASSSTGNLYEQYF.

The J gene is TRBJ2-7, the V gene TRBV6-6, with a weak D call TRBD1 (6 bases). The CDR3 extends over 13 amino acids. The V gene lost 6 bases and the J gene lost 6 bases, with 15 bases spanning the gap. Germline CDR1 MNHNY, CDR2 SVGAGI (reference sequence). The CDR3 nucleotides read TGTGCCAGCAGCCCCACAGGGTTGGGCGAGCAGTACTTC. This encodes CASSPTGLGEQYF.

CDR3: CASRGRALNTEAFF. The CDR3 region has the DNA TGTGCCAGTAGGGGCAGGGCCCTGAACACTGAAGCTTTCTTT. The rearrangement joins TRBV19 to TRBJ1-1; D may be TRBD1 (5 bases). The CDR3 runs 14 residues. CDR1 and CDR2 (germline): LNHDA, SQIVND (reference sequence). V was pared by 6 bases and J by 0 bases, with 11 bases between.

The chain links TRBV28 to TRBJ2-3, with D possibly matching TRBD2 (5 bases). This CDR3 has 13 residues. Germline V gene lookup returns CDR1 MDHEN and CDR2 SYDVKM. The V gene lost 7 bases and the J gene lost 7 bases, with 15 bases spanning the gap. In DNA, the CDR3 is TGTGCCAGCAAGAGAGGACTTTTAAATACGCAGTATTTT. This translates into CASKRGLLNTQYF.

This rearrangement joins TRBV7-2 to TRBJ2-6, with 7 bases matching TRBD2. The ends lost 2 bases at V and 0 bases at J; junction bases unmatched: 7. The CDR3 is 18 residues long. The germline V gene encodes CDR1 SGHTA and CDR2 FQGNSA. In DNA form, the CDR3 reads TGTGCCAGCAGCTTATCAGCGGGGCAATACTCTGGGGCCAACGTCCTGACTTTC. It specifies CASSLSAGQYSGANVLTF.

This sequence joins TRBV18 and TRBJ2-7; 7 nucleotides align to TRBD1. The CDR3 has 15 residues. Germline values: CDR1 KGHSH, CDR2 LQKENI. Losses at the gene ends were 3 bases for V and 4 bases for J; bases not matched to a gene: 9. The chain's CDR3 is CASSPATGIRYEQYF. The CDR3 DNA sequence: TGTGCCAGCTCACCGGCGACAGGGATTAGGTACGAGCAGTACTTC.